The present T cell receptor beta chain was sequenced within a study of T-cell reconstitution after alpha-beta-depleted transplantation in children. CDR1 DFQATT and CDR2 SNEGSKA come from the germline V gene (reference sequence). The CDR3 has 15 amino acids. The ends lost 6 bases at V and 3 bases at J; junction bases unmatched: 8. Unique molecular identifiers featured in how the TCRbeta library was prepared. TCRdb itself ran the PCR reads through MiXCR, one entry per CDR3 protein. The data contain a few hundred thousand distinct CDR3 sequences, about 25% of them seen just once; the ten biggest clones take up approximately 2.5%.

The clonotype was recovered from a girl aged 2-10 years with Fanconi anemia, due to receive a stem cell transplant. The chain recombines TRBV20-1 with TRBJ1-5; 10 bases line up with TRBD1. The sequenced sample was PBMCs, obtained before TCRalphabeta/CD19-depleted stem cell transplant. The CDR3 bases are TGCAGTGCACCGTGGACAGGGGGTAACAATCAGCCCCAGCATTTT. It specifies CSAPWTGGNNQPQHF.